This passage covers 4 T cell receptor beta chains from one sample sequenced in a study of graft-versus-host responses after intestinal transplantation. Clones were sequenced by immunoSEQ multiplex PCR, and TCRdb holds only the in-frame ones, with some missing. This table has 90,000 to 150,000 clones, around 93% appearing once. Their target antigens are unknown. The sequencing here drew on unstimulated CD4+ T cells sorted from spleen or lymph node cells, taken before intestinal transplant. The origin of the receptors is a human donor who received an intestinal transplant.

CDR3 region: CASSQELTSGPRRETQYF. The CDR3 coding sequence is TGCGCCAGCAGCCAAGAATTGACTAGCGGGCCGAGAAGAGAGACCCAGTACTTC. This rearrangement joins TRBV4-1 to TRBJ2-5; 10 bases are shared with TRBD2. Per germline, CDR1 MGHRA and CDR2 YSYEKL. This CDR3 is built from 18 residues. V lost 0 bases and J lost 4; bases outside the gene matches: 11.

This chain links TRBV15 with TRBJ2-7; 12 bases line up with TRBD1. Germline V gene lookup returns CDR1 LNHNV and CDR2 YYDKDF (reference sequence). CDR3 length: 19 amino acids. V was clipped by 0 bases and J by 6 bases; unmatched bases: 15. The CDR3 spells CATSRERDRGRSNFFEQYF. In nucleotides, the CDR3 is TGTGCCACCAGCAGAGAGAGGGACAGGGGGCGTTCAAATTTCTTCGAGCAGTACTTC.

The V gene is TRBV6-5, the J gene TRBJ2-7; 11 nucleotides match TRBD1. V gave up 6 bases and J gave up 2 bases; unmatched junction bases: 3. Germline CDR1 MNHEY, CDR2 SVGAGI. The CDR3 has 14 amino acids. CDR3 sequence reads: CASRGTGGPYEQYF. In DNA, the CDR3 is TGTGCCAGCAGAGGGACAGGGGGACCCTACGAGCAGTACTTC.

The chain is built from TRBV9 and TRBJ2-3; 14 bases align to TRBD2. Losses at the gene ends were 2 bases for V and 5 bases for J; bases not matched to a gene: 1. Germline lookup yields CDR1 SGDLS and CDR2 YYNGEE. The CDR3 runs 15 residues. CDR3 sequence: CASSVGLAGGDTQYF. The CDR3 nucleotides read TGTGCCAGCAGCGTTGGACTAGCGGGAGGAGATACGCAGTATTTT.